Each of the 8 T cell receptor beta chains below was sequenced from the same sample in a study of blood T cell repertoires in COVID-19. Assay used: immunoSEQ multiplex PCR; TCRdb lists only in-frame clones, some missing. The table includes 200,000 to 250,000 clones, approximately 82% detected once. The sequencing input was peripheral blood. The receptors derive from a woman aged 80 or over with acute or convalescent COVID-19.

CDR3 DNA: TGTGCCAGCAGTTTACGGCGGACTAGTTACAATGAGCAGTTCTTC. It translates to CASSLRRTSYNEQFF. The chain combines TRBV28 with TRBJ2-1; 7 bases align to TRBD2. From germline, CDR1 is MDHEN and CDR2 SYDVKM. V lost 2 bases and J lost 4; bases outside the gene matches: 5. The CDR3 is 15 residues long.

V gene TRBV5-4 combines with J gene TRBJ1-4; perhaps TRBD1 as D (5 bases). The V end lost 0 bases, the J end lost 7 bases, and 10 bases lay between the germline ends. This CDR3 is built from 14 residues. Germline CDR1 and CDR2: SGHNT and YYREEE (reference sequence). CDR3 region: CASSLDPGSEKLFF. The CDR3 DNA reads TGTGCCAGCAGCTTGGACCCAGGGTCTGAAAAACTGTTTTTT.

The chain recombines TRBV5-1 with TRBJ1-6; no definite D call. This CDR3 is built from 16 residues. Trimming cost V 0 bases and J 7 bases, with 14 bases left between them. Looked up from germline, CDR1 is SGHRS and CDR2 is YFSETQ. The DNA for the CDR3 is TGCGCCAGCAGCTTGGAATCCGGGTTTAGAAATTCACCCCTCCACTTT. Translating gives CASSLESGFRNSPLHF.

The chain combines TRBV5-4 with TRBJ2-6; D not resolved. CDR3 length: 15 amino acids. From germline, CDR1 is SGHNT and CDR2 YYREEE (reference sequence). The V end lost 2 bases, the J end lost 0 bases, and 6 bases lay between the germline ends. The CDR3 protein is CASSFYLSGANVLTF. In DNA, the CDR3 is TGTGCCAGCAGCTTCTACCTCTCTGGGGCCAACGTCCTGACTTTC.

A single count supports this clone. The rearrangement links TRBV21-1 to TRBJ1-2; TRBD1 is the table's D call, not checked against the DNA. TRBV21-1 represents a pseudogene. This CDR3 is 14 amino acids long. In DNA, the CDR3 is TGTGCCAGCAGCAAAGTAAACAGGGGCTATGGCTACACCTTC. Its translation is CASSKVNRGYGYTF.

The chain joins TRBV28 to TRBJ2-1; D perhaps matches TRBD2 (6 bases). Germline V gene lookup returns CDR1 MDHEN and CDR2 SYDVKM. V lost 4 bases and J lost 0, with 10 bases in between. The CDR3 runs 15 residues. This chain's CDR3 is CASSSLADSYNEQFF. Here the CDR3 DNA reads TGTGCCAGCAGTTCCTTAGCGGACTCCTACAATGAGCAGTTCTTC.

The gene calls are TRBV6-5 and TRBJ2-2, with TRBD1 matching 7 bases. Germline V gene sequence: CDR1 MNHEY, CDR2 SVGAGI. The V segment lost 2 bases and the J segment 8 bases; nucleotides outside the gene matches: 11. This CDR3 is 16 amino acids long. The CDR3 is CASSYEGGRIVGELFF. The CDR3 bases are TGTGCCAGCAGTTACGAAGGGGGCAGAATAGTGGGGGAGCTGTTTTTT.

The chain couples TRBV27 to TRBJ2-5; 8 bases map to TRBD2. From germline, CDR1 is MNHEY and CDR2 SMNVEV (reference sequence). V was clipped by 5 bases and J by 5 bases; unmatched bases: 7. The CDR3 runs to 14 residues. The CDR3 protein is CASSVFSGEETQYF. CDR3 in DNA: TGTGCCAGCAGTGTTTTTAGCGGGGAGGAGACCCAGTACTTC.